This record concerns one TCR beta chain sequence. Its antigen remains undetermined. Nothing much larger sits one base from this clone, and base qualities are not available. The data derive from a study of technical replicates of blood from a few donors (dated by TCRdb to the late 2010s). The library was produced with the immunoSEQ multiplex PCR assay. Imported from immuneACCESS, the table was reduced by TCRdb to in-frame sequences with V and J called. These copies leave out some clones; in studies compared against another copy, an unresolved V gene accounts for under half, and the cause of the remainder is not known. For this sample there are 70,000 to 95,000 clones; about 94% appear just once. The ten largest account for around 0.22% of the sample. The CDR3 starts with the cysteine, ends with the phenylalanine, and has 15 residues. This entry keeps only the CDR3 DNA: 45 bases, framed from base 1. In the germline V gene (reference sequence), CDR1 corresponds to SEHNR and CDR2 to FQNEAQ. The junction shows trimming of 5 bases on V and 6 bases on J, plus 19 bases between the germline ends.

This chain is built from TRBV7-9 and TRBJ1-2; the D region possibly corresponds to TRBD1 (6 bases align). The clonotype was recovered from a human donor in good health. The specimen sequenced was T cells isolated from PBMCs. The CDR3 region: CASSPITTTGNGYTF. The DNA sequence is given as TGTGCCAGCAGCCCTATTACCACAACAGGGAATGGCTACACCTTC.